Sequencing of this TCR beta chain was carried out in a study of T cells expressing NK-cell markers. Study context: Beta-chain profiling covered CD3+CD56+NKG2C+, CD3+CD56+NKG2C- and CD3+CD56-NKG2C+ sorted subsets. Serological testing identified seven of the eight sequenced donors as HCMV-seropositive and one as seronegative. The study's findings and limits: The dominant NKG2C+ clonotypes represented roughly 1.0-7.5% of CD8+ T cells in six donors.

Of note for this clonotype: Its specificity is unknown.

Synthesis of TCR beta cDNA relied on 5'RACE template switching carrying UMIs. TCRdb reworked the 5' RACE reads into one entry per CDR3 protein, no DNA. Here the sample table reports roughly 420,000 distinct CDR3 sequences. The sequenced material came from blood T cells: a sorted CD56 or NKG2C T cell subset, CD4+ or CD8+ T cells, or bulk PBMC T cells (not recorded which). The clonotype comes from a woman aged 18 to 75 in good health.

CDR3 loop: CASSHEPSGGGYTQYF. The rearrangement links TRBV3-1 to TRBJ2-3; TCRdb names TRBD2, which stays unverified in the absence of DNA. Germline V gene sequence: CDR1 LGHDT, CDR2 YNNKEL (reference sequence). The CDR3 is 16 residues long.